Sequencing of this T cell receptor (beta chain) was carried out in a study of T cell repertoires in aging, cancer and after chemotherapy. General observations from the study: Immunological memory after chemotherapy cannot be judged from the repertoire data. In healthy donors, age-related TCR diversity loss mainly reflected lost richness. Compared with age-matched healthy donors, untreated hematological or solid cancer patients showed higher blood TCR clonality.

As for this clonotype: The antigen is not known.

TRB rearrangements spanning V, D and J were amplified using mixed TRB-A/B primers. In TCRdb, the multiplex PCR reads were re-called with MiXCR into one record per CDR3 protein. The table shows some 2,000 distinct CDR3 sequences, with roughly 33% occurring only once. Amplification of TCR beta used genomic DNA extracted from peripheral blood. The J segment lost 7 bases and the V segment lost 4 bases, leaving 11 bases of the junction unmatched. The length of the CDR3 is 14 residues. Germline loops: CDR1 SGHNT, CDR2 YYREEE (reference sequence). What was sequenced was blood. The chain joins TRBV5-4 to TRBJ2-7, with 7 bases fitting TRBD1. The receptor was isolated from a human donor with a solid tumor. The CDR3 is CASSPTTGFGEQYF. The CDR3 DNA reads as TGTGCCAGCAGCCCTACGACAGGGTTCGGGGAGCAGTACTTC.